A selection of T cell receptor beta chains follows, all from one sample in a study of early T cells in non-severe SARS-CoV-2 infection. TCRdb independently ran MiXCR on the 5' RACE reads; one entry per CDR3 protein. The data contain 20,000 to 25,000 distinct CDR3 sequences, 4.8% of them seen just once; the ten biggest clones take up roughly 5%. Specimen: whole blood. Receptor source: an adult who was a healthcare worker with PCR-confirmed SARS-CoV-2 infection or an uninfected control (not recorded which). CDR3s include the opening cysteine and the closing phenylalanine or tryptophan. Fields, in order: V gene, CDR3 protein.

>TRBV7-2
CASSPGVYNEQFF
>TRBV6-5
CASTLGWGKAGANVLTF
>TRBV9
CASSEGAGFAGANEQFF
>TRBV12-3/TRBV12-4
CASTAGTYEQYF
>TRBV3-1
CASSQDRGSTNEKLFF
>TRBV2
CASRATGGQPQHF
>TRBV7-2
CASSLVAGKETQYF
>TRBV7-9
CASSYRRPGQTYNEQFF
>TRBV11-2
CASSLRQQSYNEQFF
>TRBV6-1
CASSYRGDQPQHF
>TRBV11-2
CASSYREKSPLHF
>TRBV27
CASSPRQGSNQPQHF
>TRBV2
CASRQGFGYGYTF
>TRBV12-5
CASGLETETQYF
>TRBV3-1
CASSQDPGLTNYF
>TRBV7-2
CASSSRGGGQETQYF
>TRBV30
CAWTTFLSGNTIYF
>TRBV18
CASSPSRSGRVYNEQFF
>TRBV12-3/TRBV12-4
CASIPQGKNTEAFF
>TRBV20-1
CSASSGIPNTGELFF
>TRBV7-2
CATEGQGRTGELFF
>TRBV4-3
CASSQDGRGDTQYF
>TRBV9
CASSSDLSGEQYF
>TRBV15
CATSRDGTSGNTIYF
>TRBV20-1
CSARQTAYNEQFF
>TRBV5-1
CASSLERDTPYNEQFF